One and the same sample provided the 32 T cell receptor beta chains below, sequenced in a study of spatial heterogeneity in lung cancer. The time point here: sample taken at primary tumor resection. Without sorting, whole RNA was sequenced from tumor, nontumor lung or frozen PBMC. TCRdb itself ran the 5' RACE reads through MiXCR, one entry per CDR3 protein. The sample has about 36,000 distinct CDR3 sequences, 4% to 6% seen once. The specimen was PBMCs, collected at surgery. The receptors here all came from a female donor with early-stage non-small cell lung cancer.

This clonotype appeared many times. V is TRBV6-2 or TRBV6-3 and J is TRBJ2-7; D is ambiguous. The CDR3 is 12 amino acids. V gave up 10 bases and J gave up 3 bases, with 13 bases separating them. Germline V gives CDR1 MNHEY, CDR2 SVGEGT. CDR3 nucleotides: TGTGCCACCTCTGAACCCCTCTACGAGCAGTACTTC. It codes for CATSEPLYEQYF.

This clonotype was observed at least ten times. V gene TRBV7-8 combines with J gene TRBJ1-5, with a weak D call TRBD1 (6 bases). The CDR3 is 14 residues long. The germline V gene has CDR1 SGHVS and CDR2 FQNEAQ. Trimming shortened V by 2 bases and J by 5 bases, and 10 bases separated the two germline ends. The CDR3 DNA reads TGTGCCAGCAGCTTACGGGGGGCCGATCAGCCCCAGCATTTT. Residues: CASSLRGADQPQHF.

This clonotype was detected a few times. The chain links TRBV6-2 or TRBV6-3 to TRBJ2-3; weak D call: TRBD1 (5 bases). The CDR3 extends over 15 amino acids. V shed 6 bases and J shed 0 bases, with 13 bases lying between them. From germline, CDR1 is MNHEY and CDR2 SVGEGT. This CDR3 reads CASRDIRESTDTQYF. The CDR3 coding sequence is TGTGCCAGCAGAGACATCAGGGAAAGCACAGATACGCAGTATTTT.

At least ten counts were recorded for this clonotype. The chain is built from TRBV24-1 and TRBJ2-3; tentatively, D is TRBD1 or TRBD2 (5 bases each). The CDR3 runs to 14 residues. Trimming took 3 bases from V and 12 from J, leaving 18 bases between them. The germline V gene encodes CDR1 KGHDR and CDR2 SFDVKD. The CDR3 DNA reads as TGTGCCACCAGTGATCATTACCGGGACGCCATACAGTATTTT. Translating gives CATSDHYRDAIQYF.

This clonotype was picked up many times. V and J are TRBV15 and TRBJ2-6; a possible D gene is TRBD1 (5 bases). The germline CDR1 and CDR2 sequences are LNHNV and YYDKDF (reference sequence). The CDR3 has 15 residues. Trimming stripped 3 bases from V and 2 bases from J, with 8 bases between. The CDR3 nucleotides read TGTGCCACCAGCAGGGAAGGGGCTGGGGCCAACGTCCTGACTTTC. It encodes CATSREGAGANVLTF.

This rearrangement joins TRBV20-1 to TRBJ1-2; possible D gene TRBD1, 5 bases. The CDR3 length is 15 residues. Trimming pared 5 bases from V and 4 bases from J, leaving 20 bases between. The germline V gene has CDR1 DFQATT and CDR2 SNEGSKA (reference sequence). CDR3 DNA sequence: TGCAGTGCTTCCCGGGACCTCATCGCCGTCTATGGCTACACCTTC. Its translation is CSASRDLIAVYGYTF.

This clonotype was seen many times. V is TRBV12-3 or TRBV12-4 and J is TRBJ2-1, with unresolved D. CDR3 length: 11 residues. Trimming took 6 bases from V and 4 from J, leaving 4 bases between them. CDR3 loop: CASSQYNEQFF. Written as DNA, the CDR3 is TGTGCCAGCAGCCAGTACAATGAGCAGTTCTTC.

This clonotype was picked up many times. The rearrangement links TRBV10-3 to TRBJ1-1; weak D call: TRBD1 (6 bases). Germline V gives CDR1 ENHRY, CDR2 SYGVKD. V lost 3 bases and J 4 bases, leaving 15 bases between the germline ends. CDR3 length equals 15 residues. CDR3 region: CAISEMNRALTEAFF. CDR3 in DNA: TGTGCCATCAGTGAAATGAACAGGGCCCTCACTGAAGCTTTCTTT.

This clonotype was seen a few times. The J gene is TRBJ2-5, the V gene TRBV7-2; 7 positions agree with TRBD2. V gave up 3 bases and J gave up 5 bases; unmatched junction bases: 9. The CDR3 extends over 15 amino acids. Germline V lookup: CDR1 SGHTA, CDR2 FQGNSA. The CDR3, as DNA: TGTGCCAGCAGCTTCCAGGGAGGGTCAGGGGAGACCCAGTACTTC. As protein: CASSFQGGSGETQYF.

Ten or more counts support this clonotype. The chain is built from TRBV27 and TRBJ1-4, with TRBD1 matching 7 bases. Germline V gene sequence: CDR1 MNHEY, CDR2 SMNVEV (reference sequence). V lost 3 bases and J lost 3; bases outside the gene matches: 7. The CDR3 is made up of 16 amino acids. The CDR3 sequence: CASSFFRGSSNEKLFF. Written as DNA, the CDR3 is TGTGCCAGCAGTTTCTTCAGGGGGAGCTCTAATGAAAAACTGTTTTTT.

This clonotype is medium-sized in the sample. J is TRBJ2-3 and V is TRBV7-2; the match to TRBD2 covers 11 bases. CDR1 is SGHTA, CDR2 FQGNSA, per germline. V lost 5 bases and J lost 2; bases outside the gene matches: 6. The CDR3 is made up of 16 amino acids. The CDR3 sequence is CASSPRLAGFTDTQYF. Here the CDR3 DNA reads TGTGCCAGCAGCCCCCGACTAGCGGGGTTCACAGATACGCAGTATTTT.

This clonotype was found many times. The rearrangement links TRBV6-1 to TRBJ1-2, with 9 positions matching TRBD1. The CDR3 loop spans 14 amino acids. CDR1 is MNHNS, CDR2 SASEGT, per germline. V shed 7 bases and J 8 bases; nucleotides not matched to a gene: 11. Here the CDR3 DNA reads TGTGCCAGCACCCCGGACGGGACAGGGAGAGGCTACACCTTC. Its translation is CASTPDGTGRGYTF.

At least ten counts were recorded for this clonotype. The J gene is TRBJ1-4, the V gene TRBV2; D is unclear. With 3 bases removed from V and 0 bases from J, the gap between germline ends came to 11 bases. This CDR3 comprises 16 residues. CDR1 is SNHLY and CDR2 is FYNNEI in the germline V gene. The CDR3 nucleotides read TGTGCCAGCAGTGATCCTTTCCATGCAACTAATGAAAAACTGTTTTTT. This gives the protein CASSDPFHATNEKLFF.

This clonotype was counted ten times or more. The chain has TRBV6-5 and TRBJ1-5; 7 nucleotides match TRBD1. V was clipped by 5 bases and J by 5 bases; unmatched bases: 15. CDR1 and CDR2 from the germline V gene are MNHEY and SVGAGI. The CDR3 consists of 17 residues. CDR3 bases: TGTGCCAGCAGTCCCGGTACTTGGTCACAGGGGCATCAGCCCCAGCATTTT. Translating it yields CASSPGTWSQGHQPQHF.

This clonotype was seen repeatedly, ten times or more. The chain recombines TRBV4-1 with TRBJ2-2; 8 bases agree with TRBD1. Germline trimming cut 7 bases from V and 5 bases from J; bases unmatched to any gene: 15. CDR1 is MGHRA and CDR2 is YSYEKL in the germline V gene. CDR3 length equals 17 residues. For the CDR3, the DNA is TGCGCCAGCACAACAAACCTCCGGACAGGGCGAACCGGGGAGCTGTTTTTT. This gives the protein CASTTNLRTGRTGELFF.

This clonotype has ten or more counts. V is TRBV20-1 and J is TRBJ2-1, with D possibly being TRBD1 or TRBD2 (6 bases each). Germline V lookup: CDR1 DFQATT, CDR2 SNEGSKA (reference sequence). The length of the CDR3 is 14 residues. V was trimmed by 3 bases and J by 2 bases, leaving 11 bases between them. The CDR3 nucleotides read TGCAGTGCTAGGGAGGGGACAACCTACAATGAGCAGTTCTTC. Translated, it gives CSAREGTTYNEQFF.

Details on this clonotype: This clone may be a read error of a much larger clone one base away. The chain carries TRBV9 and TRBJ2-3, with unresolved D. Germline CDR1 reads SGDLS; CDR2 reads YYNGEE. The CDR3 contains 13 residues. CDR3 in amino acids: CTSSANRQDTQYF. The CDR3, as DNA: TGTACCAGCAGCGCAAATAGGCAAGATACGCAGTATTTT.

Ten or more counts support this clonotype. J is TRBJ2-1 and V is TRBV5-6, with D perhaps TRBD2 (5 bases). CDR3 length: 14 residues. The germline gives CDR1 SGHDT, CDR2 YYEEEE. The germline V and J ends were trimmed by 3 bases and 8 bases, with 15 bases remaining between them. CDR3 loop: CASSSIANGDEQFF. CDR3 DNA: TGTGCCAGCAGCTCTATAGCGAATGGGGATGAGCAGTTCTTC.

This clonotype was counted ten times or more. This chain links TRBV6-9 with TRBJ2-4; D is unclear. CDR1 MNHGY and CDR2 SVAAGI come from the germline V gene. The CDR3 covers 16 residues. V was cut by 7 bases and J by 1 base, with 17 bases left in between. The CDR3, as DNA: TGTGCCAGCACCCACACCCACGCCGAGGCCAAAAACATTCAGTACTTC. It encodes CASTHTHAEAKNIQYF.

This clonotype was seen repeatedly, ten times or more. J is TRBJ2-3 and V is TRBV7-2, with D unresolved. This CDR3 region has 14 residues. Germline V lookup: CDR1 SGHTA, CDR2 FQGNSA. The germline V and J ends were trimmed by 0 bases and 2 bases, with 6 bases remaining between them. CDR3 in amino acids: CASSLARNTDTQYF. CDR3 sequence (DNA): TGTGCCAGCAGCTTAGCTCGAAACACAGATACGCAGTATTTT.

This clonotype was seen repeatedly, ten times or more. The chain recombines TRBV7-2 with TRBJ2-5; perhaps TRBD2 as D (5 bases). The CDR3 covers 14 residues. The ends were cut back, 1 base at V and 3 bases at J, with 9 bases in the middle. Germline-derived CDR1 and CDR2 are SGHTA and FQGNSA. Written as DNA, the CDR3 is TGTGCCAGCAGCTTAGGGACTCTAAAAGAGACCCAGTACTTC. The encoded protein is CASSLGTLKETQYF. The variable domain in full, completed from reference TRBV7-2 and TRBJ2-5, reads GAGVSQSPSNKVTEKGKDVELRCDPISGHTALYWYRQSLGQGLEFLIYFQGNSAPDKSGLPSDRFSAERTGGSVSTLTIQRTQQEDSAVYLCASSLGTLKETQYFGPGTRLLVL.

This clonotype appeared a few times. V is TRBV7-2 and J is TRBJ2-5; the match to TRBD1 covers 9 bases. The germline CDR1 and CDR2 sequences are SGHTA and FQGNSA. The CDR3 is 13 residues long. V was clipped by 5 bases and J by 7 bases; unmatched bases: 5. The CDR3 DNA follows: TGTGCCAGCAGCCGGGGACAGGGTGCGACCCAGTACTTC. It yields the protein CASSRGQGATQYF.

This clonotype has only a few counts. J is TRBJ2-7 and V is TRBV4-3, with a weak D call TRBD2 (5 bases). V was clipped by 0 bases and J by 0 bases, with 9 bases between them. The CDR3 covers 15 residues. Germline V gives CDR1 LGHNA, CDR2 YSLEER. The CDR3 region has the DNA TGCGCCAGCAGCCAAGAACGAGGGATCTCCTACGAGCAGTACTTC. Amino acids: CASSQERGISYEQYF.

This clonotype appeared a few times. The chain uses TRBV20-1 and TRBJ2-1; the match to TRBD1 covers 7 bases. Germline loops: CDR1 DFQATT, CDR2 SNEGSKA (reference sequence). V lost 3 bases, J lost 8 bases, and 4 bases stayed unmatched. The CDR3 spans 12 residues. CDR3 bases: TGCAGTGCTAGGTTTCAGGGGGATGAGCAGTTCTTC. As protein: CSARFQGDEQFF.

This clonotype was observed at least ten times. The chain couples TRBV24-1 to TRBJ2-7; D may match TRBD1 or TRBD2 (5 bases each). The ends were cut back, 5 bases at V and 3 bases at J, with 19 bases in the middle. The CDR3 has 16 amino acids. Germline CDR1 and CDR2: KGHDR and SFDVKD. The CDR3 spells CATSASGDSLYYEQYF. CDR3 nucleotide sequence: TGTGCCACCAGTGCCAGCGGAGACAGTCTATACTACGAGCAGTACTTC.

This clonotype was picked up many times. J is TRBJ2-3 and V is TRBV20-1, with 7 bases aligning to TRBD2. Germline V CDR1 and CDR2: DFQATT, SNEGSKA (reference sequence). This CDR3 spans 13 amino acids. V lost 6 bases, J lost 0 bases, and 3 bases stayed unmatched. This CDR3 reads CSAGAGSTDTQYF. Here the CDR3 DNA reads TGCAGTGCCGGAGCGGGGAGCACAGATACGCAGTATTTT.

Many counts were recorded for this clonotype. The rearrangement joins TRBV6-1 to TRBJ2-7, with TRBD1 identical over 11 bases. Germline loops: CDR1 MNHNS, CDR2 SASEGT. CDR3 size: 14 residues. V dropped 7 bases and J dropped 7; count of bases not matched to a gene: 9. CDR3 region: CASTSGQGAGEQYF. The CDR3, as DNA: TGTGCCAGCACTTCCGGACAGGGGGCAGGGGAGCAGTACTTC.

This clonotype was recorded many times. This rearrangement joins TRBV4-3 to TRBJ1-2; tentative D call: TRBD1 (5 bases). Germline values: CDR1 LGHNA, CDR2 YSLEER. V lost 3 bases, J lost 5 bases, and 22 bases lay in between. The CDR3 length is 17 residues. The CDR3, as DNA: TGCGCCAGCAGCCAGGACCAATCCGGGGCGCACCCTTATGGCTACACCTTC. Its translation is CASSQDQSGAHPYGYTF.

The V call is TRBV5-1, the J call TRBJ2-2; 8 nucleotides align to TRBD1. Germline values: CDR1 SGHRS, CDR2 YFSETQ. With V trimmed by 3 bases and J by 5 bases, 6 bases remained unmatched. The CDR3 sequence is 15 residues long. The CDR3 region is CASSWDRITTGELFF. The CDR3 nucleotides are TGCGCCAGCAGCTGGGACAGGATAACAACCGGGGAGCTGTTTTTT.

Many counts were recorded for this clonotype. V and J are TRBV7-2 and TRBJ2-2; tentative D call: TRBD2 (5 bases). Trimming took 2 bases from V and 4 from J, leaving 17 bases between them. The germline V gene has CDR1 SGHTA and CDR2 FQGNSA. This CDR3 is 17 amino acids long. CDR3 bases: TGTGCCAGCAGCTTACTAGCCCTAGTTGACGGCACCGGGGAGCTGTTTTTT. Translating it yields CASSLLALVDGTGELFF.

In its sample, this clonotype was seen many times. The chain combines TRBV12-3 or TRBV12-4 with TRBJ2-3; D could derive from TRBD1 or TRBD2 (5 bases each). V lost 8 bases to trimming and J lost 5 bases, with 23 bases between them. The CDR3 sequence is 16 residues long. Here the CDR3 DNA reads TGTGCCAGCGGGACCGGGCCAGAAGGGTGGGGAGATACGCAGTATTTT. Protein: CASGTGPEGWGDTQYF.

This clonotype appeared a few times. In nucleotides, the CDR3 is TGTGCCAGCAGTGAGGTGGGATCGAGCTCTGGAAACACCATATATTTT. Encoded protein: CASSEVGSSSGNTIYF. The V gene is TRBV2, the J gene TRBJ1-3; D gene uncertain. Germline V gene sequence: CDR1 SNHLY, CDR2 FYNNEI. The CDR3 length is 16 residues. With 3 bases removed from V and 0 bases from J, the gap between germline ends came to 12 bases. Full variable domain (remainder filled in from reference TRBV2 and TRBJ1-3): EPEVTQTPSHQVTQMGQEVILRCVPISNHLYFYWYRQILGQKVEFLVSFYNNEISEKSEIFDDQFSVERPDGSNFTLKIRSTKLEDSAMYFCASSEVGSSSGNTIYFGEGSWLTVV.